This T cell receptor beta chain emerged from a study of glioma-infiltrating T cells. V was clipped by 1 base and J by 4 bases, with 12 bases between them. Germline-derived CDR1 and CDR2 are SGHRS and YFSETQ. The CDR3 has 15 residues. TCR alpha and beta CDR3 regions were amplified from RNA using iRepertoire nested multiplex PCR. In TCRdb, the multiplex PCR reads were re-called with MiXCR into one record per CDR3 protein. This sample carries about 400,000 distinct CDR3 sequences, approximately 42% of them seen once, and the ten largest clones take around 11%. The gene calls are TRBV5-1 and TRBJ2-1; D possibly corresponds to TRBD1 (5 bases). The source is a human donor with low-grade glioma or glioblastoma, undergoing nonglioma brain surgery, or in good health (not recorded which). Sequencing input: glioma tissue, nonneoplastic brain tissue, or PBMCs (not recorded which). The CDR3 bases are TGCGCCAGCAGCTTGCGGCAGGGTGATTACAATGAGCAGTTCTTC. Its translation: CASSLRQGDYNEQFF. Together with reference TRBV5-1 and TRBJ2-1, the CDR3 gives the full variable domain: KAGVTQTPRYLIKTRGQQVTLSCSPISGHRSVSWYQQTPGQGLQFLFEYFSETQRNKGNFPGRFSGRQFSNSRSEMNVSTLELGDSALYLCASSLRQGDYNEQFFGPGTRLTVL.